These 17 T cell receptor beta chains share one sample of origin, sequenced in a study of T cells in Graves' hyperthyroidism and ophthalmopathy. The source material, RNA transcripts, was used to amplify TCR beta CDR3 regions. First-round RT-PCR of the TCR CDR3 relied on the HTBI primer set. TCRdb re-called the multiplex PCR reads through MiXCR, storing one row per CDR3 protein. The sample records approximately 610,000 distinct CDR3 sequences, approximately 15% being singletons. The sequencing input was blood. These receptor sequences come from a woman in her late teens or twenties with Graves' hyperthyroidism.

This clonotype showed up just a few times. V is TRBV6-2 or TRBV6-3 and J is TRBJ2-7, with a possible D match to TRBD2 (6 bases). CDR1 MNHEY and CDR2 SVGEGT come from the germline V gene. With 5 bases removed from V and 2 bases from J, the gap between germline ends came to 22 bases. The CDR3 is 17 residues long. This CDR3 reads CASSGMYFGSPTYEQYF. The CDR3 nucleotides are TGTGCCAGCAGTGGGATGTACTTCGGGAGCCCGACCTACGAGCAGTACTTC.

This clonotype was found many times. The chain joins TRBV5-1 to TRBJ2-1; 8 nucleotides agree with TRBD1. V trimming: 3 bases; J trimming: 3 bases; junction bases outside the gene matches: 2. The CDR3 contains 14 residues. The germline V gene encodes CDR1 SGHRS and CDR2 YFSETQ. This chain's CDR3 is CASSSGTGYNEQFF. The CDR3 nucleotides read TGCGCCAGCAGCTCCGGGACAGGCTACAATGAGCAGTTCTTC.

This clonotype turned up a few times. The J gene is TRBJ1-5, the V gene TRBV18; 8 bases match TRBD1. CDR3 length: 13 residues. Per the germline V gene, CDR1 is KGHSH and CDR2 is LQKENI. The V gene end was trimmed by 9 bases and the J gene end by 5 bases; junction bases not matched to a gene: 6. The CDR3 is CASSTGADQPQHF. CDR3 nucleotides: TGTGCCAGTTCGACAGGGGCCGATCAGCCCCAGCATTTT.

Worth noting for this clonotype: This may arise from a read error, as a much more abundant clone is one base away. This chain uses TRBV7-2 with TRBJ2-3; D is unclear. CDR3 size: 14 residues. Looked up from germline, CDR1 is SGHTA and CDR2 is FQGNSA. Trimming left V 1 base short and J 5 bases short, with 10 bases between. This chain's CDR3 is CASSLGPTVDTQYF. CDR3 nucleotide sequence: TGTGCCAGCAGCTTAGGGCCTACCGTAGATACGCAGTATTTT.

This clonotype turned up a few times. CDR3: CASSMSRSRVNNSPLHF. The DNA of the CDR3 is TGTGCCAGTAGTATGAGCCGATCCAGGGTAAACAATTCACCCCTCCACTTT. The gene calls are TRBV19 and TRBJ1-6; D is possibly TRBD1 (5 bases). The length of the CDR3 is 17 residues. Trimming took 3 bases from V and 7 from J, leaving 19 bases between them. Germline V CDR1 and CDR2: LNHDA, SQIVND (reference sequence).

This rearrangement joins TRBV20-1 to TRBJ2-7, with D unresolved. The CDR3 length is 11 residues. Trimming removed 7 bases from V and 5 bases from J, with 12 bases in between. CDR1 and CDR2 (germline): DFQATT, SNEGSKA (reference sequence). CDR3 amino acids: CSVEASHEQYF. The CDR3 DNA is TGCAGTGTCGAAGCGTCCCACGAGCAGTACTTC.

This clonotype was recorded a few times. CDR3 protein: CASRLTGEGYTF. As DNA, the CDR3 is TGTGCCAGCAGACTGACAGGGGAAGGCTACACCTTC. V is TRBV6-2 or TRBV6-3 and J is TRBJ1-2; 8 bases agree with TRBD1. J gave up 8 bases and V 6 bases, and 5 bases lay outside the gene matches. This CDR3 spans 12 amino acids. Germline V lookup: CDR1 MNHEY, CDR2 SVGEGT.

This clonotype appeared a few times. The chain combines TRBV5-1 with TRBJ2-7; 8 nucleotides align to TRBD1. Per the germline V gene, CDR1 is SGHRS and CDR2 is YFSETQ. V gave up 4 bases and J gave up 0 bases; unmatched junction bases: 18. The CDR3 has 19 residues. CDR3 region: CASSPRLGQGARSSYEQYF. As DNA, the CDR3 is TGCGCCAGCAGCCCCCGTCTGGGTCAGGGGGCTCGGAGCTCCTACGAGCAGTACTTC. Drawing the rest from reference TRBV5-1 and TRBJ2-7, the complete variable domain is KAGVTQTPRYLIKTRGQQVTLSCSPISGHRSVSWYQQTPGQGLQFLFEYFSETQRNKGNFPGRFSGRQFSNSRSEMNVSTLELGDSALYLCASSPRLGQGARSSYEQYFGPGTRLTVT.

This clonotype was seen many times. The V call is TRBV7-3, the J call TRBJ2-3, with a weak D call TRBD2 (5 bases). Trimming pared 2 bases from V and 4 bases from J, leaving 10 bases between. The CDR3 sequence is 14 residues long. In germline, CDR1 is SGHTA, CDR2 FQGTGA. CDR3 coding DNA: TGTGCCAGCAGCTTACGGCGGGCGGCAGATACGCAGTATTTT. This sequence encodes CASSLRRAADTQYF.

This clonotype has a handful of counts. The V and J genes are TRBV7-9 and TRBJ1-5; D not resolved. This CDR3 is 15 amino acids long. Germline V gene lookup returns CDR1 SEHNR and CDR2 FQNEAQ (reference sequence). V was pared by 1 base and J by 5 bases, with 12 bases between. The DNA of the CDR3 is TGTGCCAGCAGCTTAGTGGGGTCTGGGGATCAGCCCCAGCATTTT. Translated: CASSLVGSGDQPQHF.

CDR3 region: CAWSILHANTEAFF. Written as DNA, the CDR3 is TGTGCCTGGAGTATTTTACACGCGAACACTGAAGCTTTCTTT. The J gene is TRBJ1-1, the V gene TRBV30; D unresolved. The CDR3 loop spans 14 amino acids. The germline gives CDR1 GTSNPN, CDR2 SVGIG (reference sequence). V was clipped by 2 bases and J by 1 base, with 11 bases between them.

Many counts were recorded for this clonotype. This sequence joins TRBV27 and TRBJ2-2; 7 nucleotides align to TRBD1. Trimming took 2 bases from V and 5 from J; bases not matched to a gene: 5. The germline V gene encodes CDR1 MNHEY and CDR2 SMNVEV (reference sequence). The CDR3 has 15 amino acids. The CDR3 DNA sequence: TGTGCCAGCAGTTTAGGGACAGCAAAAACCGGGGAGCTGTTTTTT. It translates to CASSLGTAKTGELFF.

The chain uses TRBV27 and TRBJ1-5; weak D call: TRBD1 (6 bases). Trimming pared 5 bases from V and 0 bases from J, leaving 11 bases between. The CDR3 totals 15 residues. Germline CDR1 MNHEY, CDR2 SMNVEV (reference sequence). CDR3 bases: TGTGCCAGCAGTGACAGGTTGGATAGCAATCAGCCCCAGCATTTT. It encodes CASSDRLDSNQPQHF.

In its sample, this clonotype was seen many times. This sequence joins TRBV3-1 and TRBJ2-5; 13 nucleotides agree with TRBD2. In germline, CDR1 is LGHDT, CDR2 YNNKEL (reference sequence). The J segment lost 0 bases and the V segment lost 7 bases, leaving 5 bases of the junction unmatched. The CDR3 covers 16 residues. The DNA of the CDR3 is TGTGCCAGCACCACGACTAGCGGGGGGTACCAAGAGACCCAGTACTTC. It specifies CASTTTSGGYQETQYF.

This clonotype was counted at least ten times. CDR3 in amino acids: CASSRRDRVPNEKLFF. The CDR3 region has the DNA TGTGCCAGCAGCCGCCGGGACCGAGTCCCGAATGAAAAACTGTTTTTT. The chain joins TRBV7-2 to TRBJ1-4, with a possible D match to TRBD1 (5 bases). CDR1 SGHTA and CDR2 FQGNSA come from the germline V gene. Trimming took off 5 bases at V and 5 bases at J, with 18 bases between the two ends. CDR3 length: 16 amino acids.

This clonotype was observed a handful of times. This chain uses TRBV6-1 with TRBJ1-5; 11 bases are shared with TRBD1. Trimming removed 4 bases from V and 7 bases from J; junction bases left unmatched: 6. The CDR3 extends over 15 amino acids. Per the germline V gene, CDR1 is MNHNS and CDR2 is SASEGT. The CDR3 DNA is TGTGCCAGCAGTGCTGGACAGGGGGCTGGGCAGCCCCAGCATTTT. Encoded protein: CASSAGQGAGQPQHF.

The sample holds a few counts of this clonotype. The rearrangement links TRBV6-1 to TRBJ2-1; D possibly corresponds to TRBD1 (6 bases). This CDR3 spans 16 amino acids. Germline V gene sequence: CDR1 MNHNS, CDR2 SASEGT. Trimming left V 2 bases short and J 6 bases short, with 17 bases between. Here the CDR3 DNA reads TGTGCCAGCAGTGAACTACAGGGAGCTATAAGCAATGAGCAGTTCTTC. Amino acid sequence: CASSELQGAISNEQFF.